These 14 T cell receptor beta chains were all obtained from the same sample, sequenced in a study of blood T cell repertoires in COVID-19. Clones were read by immunoSEQ multiplex PCR, and TCRdb kept only the in-frame ones, dropping some. The top ten clones hold roughly 5% of a sample with about 320,000 clones, under 90% of them seen once. The sample taken for sequencing was PBMCs or T cells enriched from blood (not recorded which). All receptors come from a man in his 60s who had recovered from COVID-19.

The gene calls are TRBV4-2 and TRBJ2-5; 10 bases agree with TRBD2. There are 16 residues in the CDR3. V lost 3 bases and J lost 0; bases outside the gene matches: 4. Germline CDR1 and CDR2: LGHNA and YNFKEQ. The CDR3 region has the DNA TGTGCCAGCAGCCAGACAGCGGGAGGGAACCAAGAGACCCAGTACTTC. Encoded protein: CASSQTAGGNQETQYF.

The chain recombines TRBV28 with TRBJ2-2; a weak D match, TRBD2 (5 bases). Germline V gene lookup returns CDR1 MDHEN and CDR2 SYDVKM. The CDR3 loop spans 15 amino acids. V was clipped by 6 bases and J by 3 bases, with 14 bases between them. CDR3 DNA: TGTGCCAGCAGCCCCCTTAGCGAGGACACCGGGGAGCTGTTTTTT. Its protein is CASSPLSEDTGELFF.

The genes are TRBV9 and TRBJ2-1, with 9 bases fitting TRBD2. CDR1 SGDLS and CDR2 YYNGEE come from the germline V gene. The CDR3 sequence is 15 residues long. After removal of 4 bases from V and 7 bases from J, the junction contained 9 bases not matched to a gene. The CDR3 is CASSPLGLALNEQFF. The DNA of the CDR3 is TGTGCCAGCAGCCCGCTTGGACTAGCGTTGAATGAGCAGTTCTTC. The full variable domain, rest sourced from reference TRBV9 and TRBJ2-1, is DSGVTQTPKHLITATGQRVTLRCSPRSGDLSVYWYQQSLDQGLQFLIQYYNGEERAKGNILERFSAQQFPDLHSELNLSSLELGDSALYFCASSPLGLALNEQFFGPGTRLTVL.

This clone was detected once. The rearrangement joins TRBV28 to TRBJ2-7, with TRBD2 matching over 7 bases. The germline V gene encodes CDR1 MDHEN and CDR2 SYDVKM. The CDR3 is 15 residues long. The ends lost 4 bases at V and 4 bases at J; junction bases unmatched: 10. The DNA for the CDR3 is TGTGCCAGCAGTTCCGGGGGAGGGATAGCTTACGAGCAGTACTTC. This translates into CASSSGGGIAYEQYF.

The CDR3 is CASSGDSSGGTDTQYF. For the CDR3, the DNA is TGCGCCAGCAGCGGGGACTCTAGCGGAGGGACAGATACGCAGTATTTT. The chain joins TRBV5-1 to TRBJ2-3, with 7 bases fitting TRBD2. CDR3 length: 16 residues. Per germline, CDR1 SGHRS and CDR2 YFSETQ. The trim removed 4 bases at V and 3 bases at J, leaving 11 bases unmatched.

This clone occurred a few times. The V and J genes are TRBV5-1 and TRBJ1-4; the D gene is possibly TRBD1 (6 bases). Germline V gene lookup returns CDR1 SGHRS and CDR2 YFSETQ. This CDR3 has 14 amino acids. Trimming shortened V by 4 bases and J by 8 bases, and 15 bases separated the two germline ends. CDR3 in amino acids: CASSLYGTTEKLFF. In DNA, the CDR3 is TGCGCCAGCAGCCTGTACGGGACAACGGAAAAACTGTTTTTT.

The chain couples TRBV28 to TRBJ2-7; 8 bases agree with TRBD1. Trimming removed 6 bases from V and 2 bases from J; junction bases left unmatched: 9. This CDR3 has 15 residues. The germline V gene has CDR1 MDHEN and CDR2 SYDVKM. Here the CDR3 DNA reads TGTGCCAGCAGGAACTCAGGGGGCGTCCCCTACGAGCAGTACTTC. Protein: CASRNSGGVPYEQYF.

V is TRBV30 and J is TRBJ1-1, with 7 nucleotides matching TRBD1. Germline CDR1 is GTSNPN and CDR2 is SVGIG (reference sequence). V was clipped by 5 bases and J by 6 bases; unmatched bases: 6. The length of the CDR3 is 12 residues. CDR3 residues: CAWGYQGAEAFF. In DNA, the CDR3 is TGTGCCTGGGGCTACCAGGGGGCTGAAGCTTTCTTT.

This sequence joins TRBV7-2 and TRBJ1-2; no clear D gene. The ends were cut back, 1 base at V and 0 bases at J, with 9 bases in the middle. Germline CDR1 reads SGHTA; CDR2 reads FQGNSA. The length of the CDR3 is 15 residues. The CDR3 loop reads CASSLVADSNYGYTF. In nucleotides, the CDR3 is TGTGCCAGCAGCTTAGTGGCAGATTCTAACTATGGCTACACCTTC.

V is TRBV6-1 and J is TRBJ1-3; the D is unclear. CDR1 is MNHNS, CDR2 SASEGT, per germline. Deletions cut 2 bases from V and 4 bases from J, with 3 bases between. CDR3 length equals 12 residues. The chain's CDR3 is CASSEIGNTIYF. CDR3 DNA: TGTGCCAGCAGTGAAATAGGAAACACCATATATTTT.

The chain links TRBV18 to TRBJ2-5, with D possibly TRBD1 on 6 matching bases. Trimming left V 0 bases short and J 5 bases short, with 10 bases between. The length of the CDR3 is 14 residues. The germline V gene has CDR1 KGHSH and CDR2 LQKENI. DNA of the CDR3: TGTGCCAGCTCACCACCCGACAGGAGGGAGACCCAGTACTTC. Protein sequence: CASSPPDRRETQYF.

This clone was observed a handful of times. The gene calls are TRBV7-9 and TRBJ2-2; TRBD2 agrees at 8 bases. The CDR3 contains 15 residues. In germline, CDR1 is SEHNR, CDR2 FQNEAQ (reference sequence). V lost 5 bases and J lost 3; bases outside the gene matches: 5. The CDR3 here is CASSPGRADTGELFF. CDR3 coding DNA: TGTGCCAGCAGCCCCGGGAGGGCGGACACCGGGGAGCTGTTTTTT.

Notes on this clone: The same CDR3 can be traced to other DNA sequences in this sample. This chain uses TRBV19 with TRBJ2-1; the match to TRBD2 covers 7 bases. Per germline, CDR1 LNHDA and CDR2 SQIVND (reference sequence). This CDR3 is built from 13 residues. J was trimmed by 7 bases and V by 6 bases; bases with no gene match: 6. The CDR3 loop reads CASSVAGGNEQFF. The CDR3 DNA is TGTGCCAGTAGCGTTGCCGGGGGGAATGAGCAGTTCTTC.

V usage is TRBV29-1 and J usage is TRBJ2-3; D might be TRBD1 (6 bases). The germline CDR1 and CDR2 sequences are SQVTM and ANQGSEA. CDR3 length: 15 amino acids. V lost 4 bases and J lost 3, with 17 bases in between. CDR3 amino acids: CSVARRGERTDTQYF. DNA for the CDR3: TGCAGCGTTGCTCGCAGGGGCGAACGGACAGATACGCAGTATTTT.